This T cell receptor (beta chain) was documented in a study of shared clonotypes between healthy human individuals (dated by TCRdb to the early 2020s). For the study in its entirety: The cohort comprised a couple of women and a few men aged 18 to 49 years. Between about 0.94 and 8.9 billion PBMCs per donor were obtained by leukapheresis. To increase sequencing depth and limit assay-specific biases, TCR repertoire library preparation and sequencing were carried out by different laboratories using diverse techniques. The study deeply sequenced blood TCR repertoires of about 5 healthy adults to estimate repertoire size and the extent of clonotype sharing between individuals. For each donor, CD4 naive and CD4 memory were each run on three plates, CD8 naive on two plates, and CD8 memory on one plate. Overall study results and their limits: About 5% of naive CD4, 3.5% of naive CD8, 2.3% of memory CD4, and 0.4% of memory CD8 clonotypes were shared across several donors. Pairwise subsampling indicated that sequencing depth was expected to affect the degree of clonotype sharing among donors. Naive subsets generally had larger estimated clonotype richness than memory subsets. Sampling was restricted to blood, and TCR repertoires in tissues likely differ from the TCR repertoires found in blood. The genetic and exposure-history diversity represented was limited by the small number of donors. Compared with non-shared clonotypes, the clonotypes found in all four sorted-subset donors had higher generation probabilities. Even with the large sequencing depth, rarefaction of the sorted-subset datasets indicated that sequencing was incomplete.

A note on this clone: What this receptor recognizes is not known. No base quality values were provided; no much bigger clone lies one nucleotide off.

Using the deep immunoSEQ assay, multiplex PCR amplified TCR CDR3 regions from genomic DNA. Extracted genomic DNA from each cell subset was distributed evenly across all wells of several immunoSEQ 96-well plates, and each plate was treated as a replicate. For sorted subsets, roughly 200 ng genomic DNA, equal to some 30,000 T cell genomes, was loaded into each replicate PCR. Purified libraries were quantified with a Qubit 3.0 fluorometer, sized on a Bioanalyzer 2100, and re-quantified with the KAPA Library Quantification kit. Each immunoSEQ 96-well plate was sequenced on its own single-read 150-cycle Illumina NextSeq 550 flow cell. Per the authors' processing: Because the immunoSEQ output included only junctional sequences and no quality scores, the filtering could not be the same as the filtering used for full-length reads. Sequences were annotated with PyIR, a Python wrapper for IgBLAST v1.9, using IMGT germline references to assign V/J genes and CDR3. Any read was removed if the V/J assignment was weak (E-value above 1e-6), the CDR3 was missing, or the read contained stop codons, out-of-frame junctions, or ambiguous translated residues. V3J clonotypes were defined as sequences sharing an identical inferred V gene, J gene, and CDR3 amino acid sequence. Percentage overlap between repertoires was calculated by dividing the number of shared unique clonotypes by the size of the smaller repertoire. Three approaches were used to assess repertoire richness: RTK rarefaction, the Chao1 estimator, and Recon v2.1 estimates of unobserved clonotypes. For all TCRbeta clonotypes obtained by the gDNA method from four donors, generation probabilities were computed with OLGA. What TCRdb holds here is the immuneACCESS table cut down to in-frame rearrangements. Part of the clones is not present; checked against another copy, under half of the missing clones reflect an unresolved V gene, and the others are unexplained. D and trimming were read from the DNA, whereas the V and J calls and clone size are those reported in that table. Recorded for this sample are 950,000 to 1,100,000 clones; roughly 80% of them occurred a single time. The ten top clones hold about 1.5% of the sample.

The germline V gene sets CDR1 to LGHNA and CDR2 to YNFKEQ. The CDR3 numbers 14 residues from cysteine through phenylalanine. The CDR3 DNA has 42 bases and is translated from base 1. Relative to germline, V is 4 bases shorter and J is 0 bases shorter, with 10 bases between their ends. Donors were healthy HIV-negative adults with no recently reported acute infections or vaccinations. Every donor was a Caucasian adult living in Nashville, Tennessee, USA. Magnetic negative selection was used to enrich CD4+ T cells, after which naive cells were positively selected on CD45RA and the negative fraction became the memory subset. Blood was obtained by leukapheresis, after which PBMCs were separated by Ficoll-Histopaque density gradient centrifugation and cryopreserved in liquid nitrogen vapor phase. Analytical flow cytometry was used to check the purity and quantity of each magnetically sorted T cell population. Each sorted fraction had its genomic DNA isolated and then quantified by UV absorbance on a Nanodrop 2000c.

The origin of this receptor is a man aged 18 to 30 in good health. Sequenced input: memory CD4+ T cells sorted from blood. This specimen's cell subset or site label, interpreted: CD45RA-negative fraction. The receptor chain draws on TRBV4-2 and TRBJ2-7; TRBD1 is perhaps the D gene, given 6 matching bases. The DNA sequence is TGTGCCAGCAGCCGAGACAGGAGCTCCTACGAGCAGTACTTC. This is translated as CASSRDRSSYEQYF.